This T cell receptor (beta chain) was recorded in a study of blood T cell repertoires in COVID-19. This clone was recorded once. Measured with immunoSEQ multiplex PCR; TCRdb has only the in-frame clones, and not every one. The sample contains about 59,000 clones, 81% of which appear only once. The trim removed 4 bases at V and 12 bases at J, leaving 14 bases unmatched. From germline, CDR1 is SGHKS and CDR2 YYEKEE (reference sequence). The CDR3 totals 14 residues. This receptor was obtained from a woman of 80 years or more with active or convalescent COVID-19. Material for sequencing was peripheral blood. This chain joins TRBV5-5 and TRBJ2-7; 9 bases are shared with TRBD1. CDR3 sequence: CASSRQGQGVDWYF. Written as DNA, the CDR3 is TGTGCCAGCAGCAGACAGGGACAGGGTGTTGATTGGTACTTC. Full variable domain (remainder filled in from reference TRBV5-5 and TRBJ2-7): DAGVTQSPTHLIKTRGQQVTLRCSPISGHKSVSWYQQVLGQGPQFIFQYYEKEERGRGNFPDRFSARQFPNYSSELNVNALLLGDSALYLCASSRQGQGVDWYFGPGTRLTVT.